The next 25 T cell receptor beta chains were all read from a single sample in a study of early T cells in non-severe SARS-CoV-2 infection. Each CDR3 protein gets one entry after TCRdb re-called the 5' RACE reads with MiXCR. The repertoire holds roughly 54,000 distinct CDR3 sequences, around 8.3% seen once, with roughly 10% in the top ten. The sequencing here drew on whole blood, taken at baseline. Receptors were obtained from an adult who was a healthcare worker with PCR-confirmed SARS-CoV-2 infection or an uninfected control (not recorded which).

The chain has TRBV3-1 and TRBJ1-2; unclear D gene. The ends were cut back, 0 bases at V and 4 bases at J, with 6 bases in the middle. CDR3 length: 13 amino acids. The germline V gene encodes CDR1 LGHDT and CDR2 YNNKEL (reference sequence). Here the CDR3 DNA reads TGTGCCAGCAGCCAAGAACATTCCTATGGCTACACCTTC. Translated, it gives CASSQEHSYGYTF. Looking up the rest from reference TRBV3-1 and TRBJ1-2 gives the full variable domain: DTAVSQTPKYLVTQMGNDKSIKCEQNLGHDTMYWYKQDSKKFLKIMFSYNNKELIINETVPNRFSPKSPDKAHLNLHINSLELGDSAVYFCASSQEHSYGYTFGSGTRLTVV.

This clonotype was counted a few times. One junction end does not reproduce the germline sequence, and a read error may be involved. The V and J genes are TRBV29-1 and TRBJ2-1; D gene unclear. The V gene's germline CDR1 is SQVTM and CDR2 ANQGSEA. The CDR3 covers 14 residues. CDR3: CSAEPSSSYNEQFF. The CDR3 region has the DNA TGCAGCGCTGAACCCAGCTCATCCTACAATGAGCAGTTCTTC.

The chain joins TRBV12-3 or TRBV12-4 to TRBJ1-2, with TRBD1 matching 7 bases. The V gene end was trimmed by 1 base and the J gene end by 3 bases; junction bases not matched to a gene: 2. The CDR3 is made up of 14 amino acids. CDR3: CASSLEGGYYGYTF. DNA of the CDR3: TGTGCCAGCAGTTTAGAAGGGGGCTACTATGGCTACACCTTC.

Remarks on this clonotype: With a much larger clone just one base away, this may be a read error. The V gene is TRBV10-3, the J gene TRBJ2-7; 7 bases align to TRBD1. This CDR3 region has 15 residues. J gave up 4 bases and V 6 bases, and 12 bases lay outside the gene matches. Per the germline V gene, CDR1 is ENHRY and CDR2 is SYGVKD. CDR3 sequence reads: CAIRDRTGDQYEQYF. For the CDR3, the DNA is TGTGCCATCAGGGACCGTACAGGGGACCAGTACGAGCAGTACTTC.

This clonotype was counted many times. This chain uses TRBV5-1 with TRBJ2-7; 10 nucleotides align to TRBD2. Unmatched junction bases numbered 2, after V lost 0 bases and J lost 2 bases. Germline V gives CDR1 SGHRS, CDR2 YFSETQ. The CDR3 has 15 residues. The CDR3 spells CASSLGTSGAYEQYF. CDR3 nucleotides: TGCGCCAGCAGCTTGGGGACTAGCGGCGCCTACGAGCAGTACTTC. Complete variable domain (other parts from reference TRBV5-1 and TRBJ2-7): KAGVTQTPRYLIKTRGQQVTLSCSPISGHRSVSWYQQTPGQGLQFLFEYFSETQRNKGNFPGRFSGRQFSNSRSEMNVSTLELGDSALYLCASSLGTSGAYEQYFGPGTRLTVT.

Ten or more counts support this clonotype. This chain joins TRBV25-1 and TRBJ2-7, with D unclear. V was shortened by 6 bases and J by 4 bases, with 7 bases between the two germline ends. The CDR3 totals 11 residues. Germline CDR1 is MGHDK and CDR2 is SYGVNS. CDR3 sequence reads: CASSRNYEQYF. The CDR3 bases are TGTGCCAGCAGCAGGAATTACGAGCAGTACTTC.

The table lists this clonotype with many counts. The chain uses TRBV27 and TRBJ2-1, with TRBD2 matching over 8 bases. Trimming cost V 9 bases and J 0 bases; bases outside gene matches: 4. Germline V gene sequence: CDR1 MNHEY, CDR2 SMNVEV (reference sequence). The CDR3 is 14 residues long. The DNA of the CDR3 is TGTGCCAGTACAAGCGGGAGCTCCTACAATGAGCAGTTCTTC. Its translation is CASTSGSSYNEQFF.

The chain combines TRBV30 with TRBJ2-3; D gene ambiguous. Germline CDR1 and CDR2: GTSNPN and SVGIG (reference sequence). CDR3 size: 13 residues. Trimming stripped 7 bases from V and 0 bases from J, with 11 bases between. The CDR3 is CASRPASTDTQYF. The DNA of the CDR3 is TGTGCCTCCCGCCCAGCTAGCACAGATACGCAGTATTTT.

This CDR3 is CATSRQTGGDTEAFF. The DNA for the CDR3 is TGTGCCACCAGCAGGCAGACCGGGGGTGACACTGAAGCTTTCTTT. The V gene is TRBV15, the J gene TRBJ1-1; tentative D call: TRBD1 (5 bases). V was trimmed by 3 bases and J by 3 bases, leaving 14 bases between them. The CDR3 runs 15 residues. Looked up from germline, CDR1 is LNHNV and CDR2 is YYDKDF (reference sequence).

This clonotype was seen many times. V gene TRBV7-9 combines with J gene TRBJ1-3, with a weak D call TRBD1 (5 bases). The V gene's germline CDR1 is SEHNR and CDR2 FQNEAQ (reference sequence). The CDR3 is 19 residues long. Trimming pared 3 bases from V and 4 bases from J, leaving 25 bases between. CDR3: CASSFARFLRPGPGNTIYF. CDR3 nucleotides: TGTGCCAGCAGCTTTGCGCGGTTTCTTCGGCCGGGGCCCGGAAACACCATATATTTT.

V gene TRBV21-1 combines with J gene TRBJ2-2; TRBD2, the D gene given by the table, was not confirmed from the DNA. TRBV21-1 is a known pseudogene. This CDR3 has 15 amino acids. This CDR3 reads CPTSGRAKDTGELFF. As DNA, the CDR3 is TGCCCCACTAGCGGGAGGGCCAAGGACACCGGGGAGCTGTTTTTT.

The chain recombines TRBV7-9 with TRBJ2-4; no definite D call. Germline V gene data show CDR1 as SEHNR and CDR2 as FQNEAQ (reference sequence). CDR3 length: 13 amino acids. Trimming took off 2 bases at V and 8 bases at J, with 10 bases between the two ends. This chain's CDR3 is CASSLPPKHIQYF. CDR3 bases: TGTGCCAGCAGCTTACCCCCCAAGCACATTCAGTACTTC.

This clonotype was counted a few times. The chain combines TRBV3-1 with TRBJ1-4, with a possible D match to TRBD1 (5 bases). Trimming pared 2 bases from V and 10 bases from J, leaving 5 bases between. The CDR3 covers 11 residues. Germline V gene data show CDR1 as LGHDT and CDR2 as YNNKEL (reference sequence). The CDR3 nucleotides read TGTGCCAGCAGCCAAAGGGGAAAACTGTTTTTT. It yields the protein CASSQRGKLFF.

This clonotype was detected only a few times. The chain is built from TRBV7-6 and TRBJ2-1; D is perhaps TRBD1 or TRBD2 (6 bases each). CDR1 is SGHVS and CDR2 is FNYEAQ in the germline V gene. This CDR3 comprises 15 residues. V gave up 5 bases and J gave up 5 bases, with 16 bases separating them. CDR3 sequence: CASSRGPSRNNEQFF. DNA for the CDR3: TGTGCCAGCAGCCGGGGGCCTAGCCGTAACAATGAGCAGTTCTTC. The full variable domain, its missing parts supplied by reference TRBV7-6 and TRBJ2-1, is GAGVSQSPRYKVTKRGQDVALRCDPISGHVSLYWYRQALGQGPEFLTYFNYEAQQDKSGLPNDRFSAERPEGSISTLTIQRTEQRDSAMYRCASSRGPSRNNEQFFGPGTRLTVL.

This clonotype was counted ten times or more. The CDR3 DNA reads as TGCAGCGTTGACCTACAGGGAAACACCGGGGAGCTGTTTTTT. It is translated as CSVDLQGNTGELFF. V and J are TRBV29-1 and TRBJ2-2; tentatively, D is TRBD1 (6 bases). Germline values: CDR1 SQVTM, CDR2 ANQGSEA. V was trimmed by 3 bases and J by 2 bases, leaving 10 bases between them. This CDR3 is built from 14 residues.

This clonotype was found a few times. This CDR3 reads CSASLMDTEAFF. The CDR3 DNA reads as TGCAGCGCCTCATTGATGGACACTGAAGCTTTCTTT. The rearrangement links TRBV29-1 to TRBJ1-1, with D hard to call. Germline values: CDR1 SQVTM, CDR2 ANQGSEA. The CDR3 length is 12 residues. V lost 7 bases to trimming and J lost 3 bases, with 12 bases between them.

This clonotype was observed at least ten times. The chain is built from TRBV12-3 or TRBV12-4 and TRBJ2-1, with 10 bases that match TRBD2. V lost 1 base to trimming and J lost 9 bases; unmatched junction nucleotides: 3. CDR3 length: 14 amino acids. The CDR3 sequence: CASSLGLAGAEQFF. The DNA for the CDR3 is TGTGCCAGCAGTTTAGGGCTAGCGGGAGCTGAGCAGTTCTTC.

This clonotype was recorded at least ten times. J is TRBJ2-2 and V is TRBV28, with TRBD1 identical over 9 bases. Germline loops: CDR1 MDHEN, CDR2 SYDVKM. V lost 3 bases to trimming and J lost 6 bases; unmatched junction nucleotides: 8. The CDR3 length is 16 residues. CDR3 DNA: TGTGCCAGCAGTTTTGGGACAGGGCGGCGGGCCGGGGAGCTGTTTTTT. Encoded protein: CASSFGTGRRAGELFF.

This clonotype was detected a few times. V usage is TRBV20-1 and J usage is TRBJ2-1; 14 nucleotides line up with TRBD2. The CDR3 totals 15 residues. V gave up 3 bases and J gave up 4 bases; unmatched junction bases: 2. The germline V gene encodes CDR1 DFQATT and CDR2 SNEGSKA (reference sequence). The CDR3 DNA follows: TGCAGTGCTAGGGGGACTAGCGGGAGATACAATGAGCAGTTCTTC. Residues: CSARGTSGRYNEQFF.

Comments on this clonotype: Given a much more abundant clone one base away, this may be a read error. This chain links TRBV7-2 with TRBJ2-7; D possibly corresponds to TRBD1 (6 bases). The CDR3 sequence is 15 residues long. Germline loops: CDR1 SGHTA, CDR2 FQGNSA. CDR3 sequence: CASSPGGQISYERYF. CDR3 nucleotides: TGTGCCAGCAGCCCCGGAGGACAGATCTCCTACGAGCGGTACTTC.

The chain joins TRBV7-3 to TRBJ2-7, with D possibly matching TRBD2 (6 bases). The CDR3 is made up of 13 amino acids. Germline assignment: CDR1 SGHTA and CDR2 FQGTGA. Trimming stripped 5 bases from V and 5 bases from J, with 13 bases between. The DNA for the CDR3 is TGTGCCAGCAGCCCCCCTGGAGGGGACGAGCAGTACTTC. It specifies CASSPPGGDEQYF.

The rearrangement links TRBV4-3 to TRBJ1-2, with D possibly TRBD1 on 6 matching bases. V shed 4 bases and J shed 1 base, with 16 bases lying between them. Looked up from germline, CDR1 is LGHNA and CDR2 is YSLEER. CDR3 length equals 16 residues. Here the CDR3 DNA reads TGCGCCAGCAGCCCTACCTGGACAGCGAATAACTATGGCTACACCTTC. It encodes CASSPTWTANNYGYTF.

The rearrangement uses TRBV29-1 and TRBJ1-1; the D gene is possibly TRBD1 (6 bases). Trimming pared 4 bases from V and 4 bases from J, leaving 10 bases between. This CDR3 has 12 residues. Germline loops: CDR1 SQVTM, CDR2 ANQGSEA. As DNA, the CDR3 is TGCAGCGTTGTCAGGGGCGGCACTGAAGCTTTCTTT. It encodes CSVVRGGTEAFF.

This clonotype was recorded at least ten times. The chain combines TRBV4-2 with TRBJ2-4; 7 nucleotides align to TRBD1. Trimming took 0 bases from V and 1 from J; bases not matched to a gene: 0. Looked up from germline, CDR1 is LGHNA and CDR2 is YNFKEQ. The CDR3 consists of 15 residues. CDR3 DNA: TGTGCCAGCAGCCAAGAGACAGGGGCCAAAAACATTCAGTACTTC. It encodes CASSQETGAKNIQYF.

This clonotype was counted between two and nine times. The gene calls are TRBV25-1 and TRBJ1-1; maybe TRBD1 (5 bases). Looked up from germline, CDR1 is MGHDK and CDR2 is SYGVNS. The V and J ends lost 2 bases and 6 bases respectively, with 7 bases between them. This CDR3 is 12 amino acids long. The CDR3 protein is CASSEQGSEAFF. The CDR3 DNA sequence: TGTGCCAGCAGTGAACAGGGCTCTGAAGCTTTCTTT.